These 15 T cell receptor beta chains were sequenced from one sample in a study of blood T cell repertoires in COVID-19. Some clones are missing from TCRdb's copy, which holds only in-frame ones; the method was immunoSEQ multiplex PCR. The data show approximately 280,000 clones, about 81% seen once. The sample was peripheral blood. The receptor source for this set is a human donor with COVID-19, enrolled during active disease. The donor label of this sample is uncertain.

The chain employs TRBV7-9 and TRBJ2-5; perhaps TRBD2 as D (6 bases). CDR3 size: 15 residues. Between the trimmed V and J ends, which lost 5 bases and 3 bases, there was a span of 16 bases. Germline V gene lookup returns CDR1 SEHNR and CDR2 FQNEAQ (reference sequence). The CDR3 protein is CASSPPREREETQYF. Here the CDR3 DNA reads TGTGCCAGCAGCCCCCCCAGGGAGCGGGAAGAGACCCAGTACTTC.

The chain joins TRBV7-2 to TRBJ2-7; 9 bases match TRBD1. The CDR3 has 14 amino acids. The V and J ends lost 5 bases and 2 bases, in that order; junction bases with no gene match: 4. The germline CDR1 and CDR2 sequences are SGHTA and FQGNSA. The CDR3 DNA sequence: TGTGCCAGCAGCCCTACAGGGGGCCCCTACGAGCAGTACTTC. It codes for CASSPTGGPYEQYF.

This clone was counted a few times. The chain couples TRBV28 to TRBJ2-7, with 7 bases identical to TRBD2. The J segment lost 4 bases and the V segment lost 5 bases, leaving 14 bases of the junction unmatched. Germline V CDR1 and CDR2: MDHEN, SYDVKM. This CDR3 is 16 amino acids long. This CDR3 reads CASSARGGAVSYEQYF. Written as DNA, the CDR3 is TGTGCCAGCAGTGCCCGGGGAGGGGCTGTTTCTTACGAGCAGTACTTC.

The chain joins TRBV29-1 to TRBJ2-7; tentatively, D is TRBD2 (5 bases). Trimming removed 4 bases at V and 2 bases at J, with 18 bases between. This CDR3 region has 15 residues. Germline CDR1 reads SQVTM; CDR2 reads ANQGSEA. The CDR3 loop reads CSVAGSNEGAYEQYF. CDR3 in DNA: TGCAGCGTTGCGGGTTCGAACGAGGGAGCCTACGAGCAGTACTTC.

Only one count was recorded for this clone. The CDR3 sequence is CASSLALAGSETQYF. For the CDR3, the DNA is TGTGCCAGCAGCTTAGCACTAGCGGGATCGGAGACCCAGTACTTC. The J gene is TRBJ2-5, the V gene TRBV7-2; 10 nucleotides match TRBD2. J lost 5 bases, V lost 0 bases, and 3 bases had no gene match. Germline V lookup: CDR1 SGHTA, CDR2 FQGNSA. The length of the CDR3 is 15 residues.

The CDR3 nucleotides are TGTGCCAGTAGTTCCCTAGCGGGCTACAATGAGCAGTTCTTC. This sequence encodes CASSSLAGYNEQFF. The chain couples TRBV19 to TRBJ2-1; TRBD2 aligns across 8 bases. This CDR3 has 14 residues. Germline CDR1 LNHDA, CDR2 SQIVND (reference sequence). Germline trimming cut 5 bases from V and 3 bases from J; bases unmatched to any gene: 3.

The chain links TRBV11-2 to TRBJ2-1, with D uncertain. The V and J ends lost 5 bases and 4 bases respectively, with 6 bases between them. The CDR3 has 12 amino acids. The germline V gene has CDR1 SGHAT and CDR2 FQNNGV. The DNA for the CDR3 is TGTGCCAGCAGCCAATTTTACAATGAGCAGTTCTTC. The encoded protein is CASSQFYNEQFF.

The CDR3 reads CASSWGLITEAFF. DNA for the CDR3: TGTGCCAGCAGCTGGGGACTGATCACTGAAGCTTTCTTT. This rearrangement joins TRBV7-2 to TRBJ1-1; possible D gene TRBD1, 5 bases. Germline assignment: CDR1 SGHTA and CDR2 FQGNSA. The CDR3 runs 13 residues. V was pared by 4 bases and J by 4 bases, with 10 bases between.

As regards this clone: The same CDR3 is also encoded by other DNA sequences in this sample. The chain carries TRBV7-3 and TRBJ2-7; 7 bases match TRBD1. The junction had 3 bases not matched to a gene; V was cut back by 3 bases and J by 4 bases. The CDR3 sequence is 13 residues long. Germline lookup yields CDR1 SGHTA and CDR2 FQGTGA. The CDR3 sequence is CASSLYRGYEQYF. The CDR3 region has the DNA TGTGCCAGCAGCTTGTACAGGGGTTACGAGCAGTACTTC.

The chain employs TRBV6-5 and TRBJ1-4; the match to TRBD1 covers 9 bases. The CDR3 extends over 15 amino acids. Germline V gene data show CDR1 as MNHEY and CDR2 as SVGAGI. The V gene end was trimmed by 5 bases and the J gene end by 7 bases; junction bases not matched to a gene: 8. CDR3 sequence reads: CASSNPTGGVEKLFF. DNA of the CDR3: TGTGCCAGCAGTAACCCGACAGGGGGAGTTGAAAAACTGTTTTTT.

This chain connects TRBV6-5 to TRBJ2-2; 9 positions match TRBD1. Germline V gene lookup returns CDR1 MNHEY and CDR2 SVGAGI. The CDR3 is 14 residues long. V trimming: 7 bases; J trimming: 3 bases; junction bases outside the gene matches: 3. CDR3 in DNA: TGTGCCAGCATCTGGACAGGGGACACCGGGGAGCTGTTTTTT. This sequence encodes CASIWTGDTGELFF.

The CDR3 sequence is CASSYSGLNTEAFF. The CDR3 DNA reads as TGTGCCAGCAGTTACTCGGGCCTGAACACTGAAGCTTTCTTT. The rearrangement uses TRBV6-5 and TRBJ1-1; D is unresolved. Trimming shortened V by 0 bases and J by 0 bases, and 5 bases separated the two germline ends. Germline-derived CDR1 and CDR2 are MNHEY and SVGAGI. The CDR3 runs to 14 residues.

To note about this clone: Other nucleotide sequences in the sample specify the same CDR3. The J gene is TRBJ1-1, the V gene TRBV6-5; D call uncertain. The germline V gene encodes CDR1 MNHEY and CDR2 SVGAGI. Trimming left V 0 bases short and J 8 bases short, with 10 bases between. The CDR3 is made up of 13 amino acids. This CDR3 is CASSYSAGTEAFF. DNA for the CDR3: TGTGCCAGCAGTTACTCAGCAGGAACGGAAGCTTTCTTT.

This clone was counted a few times. This sequence joins TRBV27 and TRBJ1-1; 7 positions match TRBD1. Germline trimming cut 5 bases from V and 1 base from J; bases unmatched to any gene: 7. This CDR3 contains 15 residues. Germline V CDR1 and CDR2: MNHEY, SMNVEV (reference sequence). CDR3 in DNA: TGTGCCAGCAGTCCGCGGACAGGTTCGAACACTGAAGCTTTCTTT. Translating gives CASSPRTGSNTEAFF.

The rearrangement uses TRBV30 and TRBJ2-2; 7 nucleotides line up with TRBD2. J gave up 3 bases and V 3 bases, and 7 bases lay outside the gene matches. The CDR3 contains 15 residues. Germline lookup yields CDR1 GTSNPN and CDR2 SVGIG (reference sequence). This CDR3 is CAWSHGGVDTGELFF. CDR3 sequence (DNA): TGTGCCTGGAGCCATGGGGGGGTGGACACCGGGGAGCTGTTTTTT. The whole variable domain, filled in from reference TRBV30 and TRBJ2-2, reads SQTIHQWPATLVQPVGSPLSLECTVEGTSNPNLYWYRQAAGRGLQLLFYSVGIGQISSEVPQNLSASRPQDRQFILSSKKLLLSDSGFYLCAWSHGGVDTGELFFGEGSRLTVL.